The 9 T cell receptor beta chains in this list originate from one sample, sequenced in a study of regulatory T cells in long-lasting Graves disease. Stated time point: newly diagnosed GD, antithyroid drugs for less than 3 months. The TCR library was prepared using RNA isolated from PBMCs. Relying on iRepertoire HTBI primers and Arm-PCR of CDR3 regions, the team built TCR beta libraries. TCRdb analysed the multiplex PCR reads with MiXCR anew, one entry per CDR3 protein. Among around 250,000 distinct CDR3 sequences listed, more than 15% were seen once. This sample was shared with a second study, whose subject was T cells in Graves' hyperthyroidism and ophthalmopathy.

Sequencing was performed on peripheral blood mononuclear cells (PBMCs), taken at new diagnosis, from a patient treated with antithyroid drugs. These receptors were taken from a woman between 25 and 40 years old with Graves disease.

At least ten counts were recorded for this clonotype. The chain uses TRBV6-1 and TRBJ2-1; 7 bases are shared with TRBD1. Trimming removed 5 bases from V and 5 bases from J; junction bases left unmatched: 9. This CDR3 region has 15 residues. Germline CDR1 and CDR2: MNHNS and SASEGT. The CDR3 region is CASSRQGSGNNEQFF. The DNA for the CDR3 is TGTGCCAGCAGTCGACAGGGATCCGGAAACAATGAGCAGTTCTTC.

The chain links TRBV19 to TRBJ2-3, with 7 bases fitting TRBD1. The CDR3 length is 15 residues. Germline V lookup: CDR1 LNHDA, CDR2 SQIVND (reference sequence). With 5 bases clipped from V and 3 bases from J, the junction kept 8 bases outside the gene matches. The CDR3 sequence is CASSLAQGFTDTQYF. For the CDR3, the DNA is TGTGCCAGTAGTTTAGCACAGGGGTTTACAGATACGCAGTATTTT.

The genes are TRBV27 and TRBJ2-5; D is undetermined. Germline V gives CDR1 MNHEY, CDR2 SMNVEV (reference sequence). The V and J ends lost 1 base and 4 bases respectively, with 22 bases between them. There are 18 residues in the CDR3. The CDR3 sequence is CASSLWPPVRQQGETQYF. CDR3 nucleotides: TGTGCCAGCAGTTTATGGCCCCCCGTACGACAACAAGGAGAGACCCAGTACTTC.

This clonotype appeared many times. The chain carries TRBV12-3 or TRBV12-4 and TRBJ1-5; 10 bases are a match to TRBD1. The CDR3 is made up of 17 amino acids. Losses at the gene ends were 6 bases for V and 0 bases for J; bases not matched to a gene: 8. This CDR3 is CASRRTGGRLSNQPQHF. CDR3 coding DNA: TGTGCCAGCAGAAGGACAGGGGGGCGGCTTAGCAATCAGCCCCAGCATTTT.

This clonotype was counted at least ten times. This chain connects TRBV6-1 to TRBJ1-2; the D gene is possibly TRBD1 (5 bases). Trimming left V 2 bases short and J 6 bases short, with 16 bases between. CDR3 length equals 15 residues. In germline, CDR1 is MNHNS, CDR2 SASEGT. The CDR3 spells CASSELEAGWNGYTF. DNA of the CDR3: TGTGCCAGCAGTGAATTGGAGGCAGGGTGGAATGGCTACACCTTC.

This clonotype was counted many times. This chain joins TRBV6-1 and TRBJ1-6; D remains ambiguous. The V end was cut by 8 bases, the J end by 0 bases, with 14 bases between. The length of the CDR3 is 16 residues. CDR1 and CDR2 (germline): MNHNS, SASEGT. In DNA form, the CDR3 reads TGTGCCAGCGCCAAACCAGGTTACTCCTATAATTCACCCCTCCACTTT. Translation gives CASAKPGYSYNSPLHF.

In its sample, this clonotype was seen many times. The chain recombines TRBV3-1 with TRBJ2-1; possible D gene TRBD1, 6 bases. This CDR3 is built from 16 residues. V was trimmed by 0 bases and J by 2 bases, leaving 11 bases between them. Germline V gene lookup returns CDR1 LGHDT and CDR2 YNNKEL (reference sequence). The CDR3 protein is CASSQEFRTAYNEQFF. The CDR3 DNA reads TGTGCCAGCAGCCAAGAATTTAGGACAGCCTACAATGAGCAGTTCTTC.

This clonotype was observed many times. The chain recombines TRBV7-2 with TRBJ2-4; a possible D gene is TRBD2 (5 bases). Germline CDR1 is SGHTA and CDR2 is FQGNSA. This CDR3 is 16 amino acids long. The ends were cut back, 5 bases at V and 7 bases at J, with 21 bases in the middle. The CDR3 loop reads CASSPRPGERGNIQYF. The CDR3, as DNA: TGTGCCAGCAGCCCAAGGCCTGGGGAGCGAGGTAACATTCAGTACTTC.

This clonotype was detected a few times. This chain links TRBV12-3 or TRBV12-4 with TRBJ1-4; possible D gene TRBD1, 6 bases. The ends were cut back, 2 bases at V and 4 bases at J, with 11 bases in the middle. The CDR3 runs 15 residues. The CDR3 DNA reads as TGTGCCAGCAGTTTATTAGGGGGAATTAATGAAAAACTGTTTTTT. Residues: CASSLLGGINEKLFF.